These 21 T cell receptor beta chains were all obtained from the same sample, sequenced in a study of preoperative IRX-2 immunotherapy in early breast cancer (dated 2019 in TCRdb). Library creation used the immunoSEQ multiplex PCR assay. The source is immuneACCESS, and TCRdb retained only in-frame sequences with V and J called. Part of the clones is not carried over; for the studies checked, unresolved V genes explain less than half of this, and the remainder is unexplained. The sample table records some 59,000 clones; approximately 94% of these occur just once. Approximately 1.8% of the sample is held by the ten biggest clonotypes. The sample's treatment or condition label, in plain terms: preoperative locoregional IRX-2 cytokine immunotherapy. The specimen was taken from a patient treated with IRX-2 immunotherapy. The receptors shown here come from a human donor with breast cancer.

V usage is TRBV7-9 and J usage is TRBJ2-7; D ambiguous. Trimming removed 1 base at V and 2 bases at J, with 9 bases between. Germline V lookup: CDR1 SEHNR, CDR2 FQNEAQ (reference sequence). The CDR3 has 14 residues. CDR3 in amino acids: CASSLEWPPYEQYF. For the CDR3, the DNA is TGTGCCAGCAGCTTAGAATGGCCGCCCTACGAGCAGTACTTC.

The V gene is TRBV4-1, the J gene TRBJ2-1; D call uncertain. Germline CDR1 and CDR2: MGHRA and YSYEKL. The V end lost 1 base, the J end lost 4 bases, and 14 bases lay between the germline ends. The CDR3 runs 16 residues. CDR3 nucleotide sequence: TGCGCCAGCAGCCAAGTTCAGTCTTTAATTTACAATGAGCAGTTCTTC. Translating gives CASSQVQSLIYNEQFF.

This chain connects TRBV19 to TRBJ2-3; D gene ambiguous. Trimming removed 4 bases at V and 4 bases at J, with 6 bases between. Germline CDR1 and CDR2: LNHDA and SQIVND (reference sequence). CDR3 length: 12 amino acids. CDR3 DNA sequence: TGTGCCAGTAGTAGCCCCGCAGATACGCAGTATTTT. It is translated as CASSSPADTQYF.

The CDR3 DNA reads TGTGCCAGTAGTATTTCCAGAGCCGGGGAGCTGTTTTTT. Its protein is CASSISRAGELFF. The chain has TRBV19 and TRBJ2-2, with D hard to call. This CDR3 is 13 amino acids long. Trimming removed 3 bases from V and 6 bases from J, with 8 bases in between. The germline gives CDR1 LNHDA, CDR2 SQIVND (reference sequence).

V gene TRBV7-9 combines with J gene TRBJ2-7; the match to TRBD2 covers 13 bases. CDR3 size: 13 residues. Germline loops: CDR1 SEHNR, CDR2 FQNEAQ (reference sequence). V lost 8 bases, J lost 3 bases, and 1 base stayed unmatched. The CDR3 DNA is TGTGCCAGCGGACTAGCGGGGGTCTACGAGCAGTACTTC. This codes for CASGLAGVYEQYF.

This CDR3 reads CASSLTGLSGQQETQYF. CDR3 nucleotide sequence: TGTGCCAGCAGCCTTACGGGATTGTCGGGACAGCAAGAGACCCAGTACTTC. The chain carries TRBV7-2 and TRBJ2-5, with 7 nucleotides matching TRBD1. This CDR3 contains 17 residues. V shed 5 bases and J 2 bases; nucleotides not matched to a gene: 14. Germline V gives CDR1 SGHTA, CDR2 FQGNSA.

The chain links TRBV19 to TRBJ2-7, with a possible D match to TRBD1 (5 bases). Trimming pared 4 bases from V and 6 bases from J, leaving 13 bases between. Germline V CDR1 and CDR2: LNHDA, SQIVND (reference sequence). The CDR3 is 13 residues long. The CDR3 nucleotides are TGTGCCAGTAGTACCTCCGTGGGGCTCGAGCAGTACTTC. Translating gives CASSTSVGLEQYF.

The chain is built from TRBV14 and TRBJ2-1; 12 bases map to TRBD2. The CDR3 spans 15 residues. The V segment lost 4 bases and the J segment 8 bases; nucleotides outside the gene matches: 6. In germline, CDR1 is SGHDN, CDR2 FVKESK. DNA for the CDR3: TGTGCCAGCAGCCGCCTAGCGGGAGGGCCCGATGAGCAGTTCTTC. Translated: CASSRLAGGPDEQFF.

This clone has a single count. This chain uses TRBV5-4 with TRBJ2-5, with D possibly matching TRBD2 (6 bases). This CDR3 spans 13 amino acids. V was clipped by 3 bases and J by 2 bases, with 8 bases between them. Germline CDR1 SGHNT, CDR2 YYREEE (reference sequence). This chain's CDR3 is CASSWDSQETQYF. The CDR3 coding sequence is TGTGCCAGCAGCTGGGACTCGCAAGAGACCCAGTACTTC.

The rearrangement uses TRBV25-1 and TRBJ2-3; no clear D. Germline CDR1 reads MGHDK; CDR2 reads SYGVNS. The CDR3 spans 16 residues. The V gene lost 1 base and the J gene lost 3 bases, with 14 bases spanning the gap. The CDR3 DNA is TGTGCCAGCAGTGAATCCCCCTCCTCTTGGACAGATACGCAGTATTTT. This sequence encodes CASSESPSSWTDTQYF.

The V and J genes are TRBV29-1 and TRBJ2-7, with TRBD1 as a possible D gene (6 bases). This CDR3 has 14 amino acids. V shed 5 bases and J shed 1 base, with 15 bases lying between them. Germline lookup yields CDR1 SQVTM and CDR2 ANQGSEA. The CDR3 region is CSVLDSQGSYEQYF. CDR3 DNA sequence: TGCAGCGTTTTGGACAGCCAGGGGTCCTACGAGCAGTACTTC.

This clone was recorded only once. The V call is TRBV9, the J call TRBJ2-3; D is unresolved. The V and J ends lost 5 bases and 2 bases respectively, with 12 bases between them. Germline CDR1 reads SGDLS; CDR2 reads YYNGEE. The CDR3 covers 14 residues. The DNA for the CDR3 is TGTGCCAGCAGGCCCACTGGGGTCACAGATACGCAGTATTTT. This gives the protein CASRPTGVTDTQYF.

The chain uses TRBV11-3 and TRBJ2-3; 10 nucleotides agree with TRBD2. Germline V gives CDR1 SGHNT, CDR2 YENEEA. Germline trimming cut 8 bases from V and 1 base from J; bases unmatched to any gene: 6. The CDR3 extends over 15 amino acids. The CDR3: CASGEGTSGTDTQYF. The CDR3 nucleotides read TGTGCCAGCGGCGAGGGGACTAGCGGCACAGATACGCAGTATTTT. Supplemented by reference TRBV11-3 and TRBJ2-3, the full variable domain reads EAGVVQSPRYKIIEKKQPVAFWCNPISGHNTLYWYLQNLGQGPELLIRYENEEAVDDSQLPKDRFSAERLKGVDSTLKIQPAELGDSAVYLCASGEGTSGTDTQYFGPGTRLTVL.

The chain joins TRBV6-5 to TRBJ2-7, with a possible D match to TRBD2 (5 bases). The CDR3 runs 14 residues. V lost 7 bases and J 6 bases, leaving 19 bases between the germline ends. Germline CDR1 is MNHEY and CDR2 is SVGAGI. The DNA of the CDR3 is TGTGCCAGCATAAGGTCGGGCGCCGAGGGCGAGCAGTACTTC. The encoded protein is CASIRSGAEGEQYF.

The rearrangement joins TRBV29-1 to TRBJ2-2; perhaps TRBD1 as D (5 bases). Germline CDR1 is SQVTM and CDR2 is ANQGSEA. The length of the CDR3 is 12 residues. Between the trimmed V and J ends, which lost 5 bases and 6 bases, there was a span of 10 bases. Written as DNA, the CDR3 is TGCAGCGTTCGCTTAGGGGCCGGGGAGCTGTTTTTT. It specifies CSVRLGAGELFF.

The V and J genes are TRBV2 and TRBJ1-2; D is uncertain. The CDR3 length is 14 residues. V was trimmed by 2 bases and J by 0 bases, leaving 7 bases between them. Germline lookup yields CDR1 SNHLY and CDR2 FYNNEI. The DNA of the CDR3 is TGTGCCAGCAGTGAACTCAGCTCTAACTATGGCTACACCTTC. Amino acids: CASSELSSNYGYTF.

V is TRBV20-1 and J is TRBJ1-1, with 7 bases identical to TRBD1. The CDR3 length is 11 residues. The ends lost 1 base at V and 11 bases at J; junction bases unmatched: 4. Per the germline V gene, CDR1 is DFQATT and CDR2 is SNEGSKA (reference sequence). CDR3 loop: CSARGQGTAFF. The CDR3 nucleotides read TGCAGTGCTAGAGGACAGGGAACGGCTTTCTTT.

The V and J genes are TRBV11-1 and TRBJ2-7; 10 bases line up with TRBD2. The junction had 14 bases not matched to a gene; V was cut back by 5 bases and J by 7 bases. The germline V gene has CDR1 SGHAT and CDR2 FQDESV (reference sequence). This CDR3 has 16 residues. The CDR3, as DNA: TGTGCCAGCAGCCCTTGGACTAGCGGAGCCCTTAGAGAGCAGTACTTC. This sequence encodes CASSPWTSGALREQYF. Together with reference TRBV11-1 and TRBJ2-7, the CDR3 gives the full variable domain: EAEVAQSPRYKITEKSQAVAFWCDPISGHATLYWYRQILGQGPELLVQFQDESVVDDSQLPKDRFSAERLKGVDSTLKIQPAELGDSAMYLCASSPWTSGALREQYFGPGTRLTVT.

The rearrangement links TRBV9 to TRBJ2-5, with 8 bases matching TRBD2. The CDR3 sequence is 14 residues long. CDR1 and CDR2 from the germline V gene are SGDLS and YYNGEE. V was clipped by 3 bases and J by 4 bases; unmatched bases: 5. CDR3 bases: TGTGCCAGCAGCGGCCGGGGGGGGTTAGAGACCCAGTACTTC. It yields the protein CASSGRGGLETQYF. The full variable domain, its missing parts supplied by reference TRBV9 and TRBJ2-5, is DSGVTQTPKHLITATGQRVTLRCSPRSGDLSVYWYQQSLDQGLQFLIQYYNGEERAKGNILERFSAQQFPDLHSELNLSSLELGDSALYFCASSGRGGLETQYFGPGTRLLVL.

The V and J genes are TRBV5-1 and TRBJ2-3; TRBD1 matches at 8 bases. The V gene's germline CDR1 is SGHRS and CDR2 YFSETQ. This CDR3 has 18 amino acids. V lost 0 bases, J lost 0 bases, and 9 bases stayed unmatched. CDR3 amino acids: CASSLGFRTGMSTDTQYF. The CDR3 DNA follows: TGCGCCAGCAGCTTGGGTTTTCGGACAGGGATGAGCACAGATACGCAGTATTTT.

V gene TRBV27 combines with J gene TRBJ2-7; the match to TRBD2 covers 11 bases. V dropped 10 bases and J dropped 4; count of bases not matched to a gene: 12. The CDR3 totals 15 residues. Germline V gives CDR1 MNHEY, CDR2 SMNVEV (reference sequence). The CDR3 loop is CATTTGTSGLYEQYF. The CDR3, as DNA: TGTGCCACGACAACCGGGACTAGCGGATTATACGAGCAGTACTTC.